This T cell receptor (beta chain) was recovered during a study of blood T cell repertoires in COVID-19. Libraries were prepared by immunoSEQ multiplex PCR; TCRdb keeps only in-frame clonotypes and omits some of them. The data hold 100,000 to 150,000 clones, with around 90% observed a single time. The CDR3 extends over 14 amino acids. Germline-derived CDR1 and CDR2 are MNHNY and SVGAGI (reference sequence). This clone came up once. The junction shows a germline mismatch at one end, possibly a read error. The chain recombines TRBV6-6 with TRBJ2-5; no clear D gene. The sequence derives from a human donor in a cohort sampled during active COVID-19. Sequencing was carried out using peripheral blood. CDR3: CASSYLSVQEAQYF. The CDR3 DNA reads as TGTGCCAGCAGTTACTTGTCAGTCCAAGAGGCCCAGTACTTC.